This TCR beta chain was recorded in a study of cytomegalovirus exposure and HLA in healthy donors. The PCR used 60 Vbeta and 13 Jbeta primers. Some clones are missing from TCRdb's copy, which holds only in-frame ones; the method was immunoSEQ multiplex PCR. The table lists over 120,000 clones, about 74% of them singletons. Whole-study results and caveats: Compared with the roughly 700-donor mean, an Asian-associated ancestry cluster reportedly had fewer N-insertions, according to a later analysis.

This clone has only a few counts. Its antigen is currently unknown. The V end lost 3 bases, the J end lost 4 bases, and 9 bases lay between the germline ends. The germline V gene has CDR1 ENHRY and CDR2 SYGVKD. CDR3 size: 13 residues. Material: PBMCs. This rearrangement joins TRBV10-3 to TRBJ1-2; perhaps TRBD1 as D (6 bases). The clonotype was recovered from a man in his late teens or twenties in good health and CMV-seropositive. CDR3 protein: CAISEDRLYGYTF. DNA for the CDR3: TGTGCCATCAGTGAAGACAGGCTCTATGGCTACACCTTC.